Following are 12 T cell receptor beta chains from one sample sequenced in a study of blood T cell repertoires in COVID-19. The table came from immunoSEQ multiplex PCR; TCRdb's copy has only in-frame clones and leaves some out. The data contain approximately 85,000 clones, approximately 80% of them singletons. The sequencing input was peripheral blood. These receptors came from a woman in her 70s with active or convalescent COVID-19.

J is TRBJ2-5 and V is TRBV27; no definite D call. Germline V lookup: CDR1 MNHEY, CDR2 SMNVEV (reference sequence). This CDR3 is 13 amino acids long. Trimming took 5 bases from V and 1 from J, leaving 8 bases between them. The CDR3 coding sequence is TGTGCCAGCAGTGACACTTTCCAAGAGACCCAGTACTTC. This gives the protein CASSDTFQETQYF.

The CDR3 sequence is CASSLMDRGFGGYTF. Written as DNA, the CDR3 is TGTGCCAGCAGCTTAATGGACAGGGGGTTTGGTGGCTACACCTTC. The V and J genes are TRBV7-8 and TRBJ1-2, with 10 bases fitting TRBD1. Germline V lookup: CDR1 SGHVS, CDR2 FQNEAQ. Trimming took 2 bases from V and 7 from J; bases not matched to a gene: 7. This CDR3 spans 15 amino acids.

CDR3 nucleotide sequence: TGTGCCATCAGTGAGAACAGGGGAGTCTATGGCTACACCTTC. It encodes CAISENRGVYGYTF. The rearrangement joins TRBV10-3 to TRBJ1-2; 7 bases map to TRBD1. The CDR3 is 14 residues long. V dropped 2 bases and J dropped 4; count of bases not matched to a gene: 4. CDR1 and CDR2 from the germline V gene are ENHRY and SYGVKD.

The chain combines TRBV28 with TRBJ1-5, with 7 bases identical to TRBD1. In germline, CDR1 is MDHEN, CDR2 SYDVKM. This CDR3 comprises 19 residues. V was clipped by 5 bases and J by 0 bases; unmatched bases: 16. The CDR3 nucleotides are TGTGCCAGCAGTCATCGACAGGGAAGGTGGGGATATAGCAATCAGCCCCAGCATTTT. As protein: CASSHRQGRWGYSNQPQHF.

The rearrangement uses TRBV28 and TRBJ1-2; 7 bases map to TRBD1. The V and J ends lost 2 bases and 5 bases, in that order; junction bases with no gene match: 11. Germline V gives CDR1 MDHEN, CDR2 SYDVKM. This CDR3 region has 16 residues. The CDR3 sequence: CASSLGGGGKPYGYTF. CDR3 DNA sequence: TGTGCCAGCAGTTTAGGAGGGGGCGGGAAACCTTATGGCTACACCTTC.

The CDR3 protein is CASSPTGQGLLYEQYF. CDR3 coding DNA: TGTGCCAGCTCACCCACGGGACAGGGCTTACTCTACGAGCAGTACTTC. This chain joins TRBV18 and TRBJ2-7, with TRBD1 matching 9 bases. The CDR3 consists of 16 residues. The V segment lost 3 bases and the J segment 3 bases; nucleotides outside the gene matches: 9. Germline CDR1 and CDR2: KGHSH and LQKENI.

CDR3 bases: TGTGCCAGCAGCTTAGGGGGGCTAGCGGGGGTATCTGAGCAGTTCTTC. Amino acids: CASSLGGLAGVSEQFF. This chain connects TRBV11-2 to TRBJ2-1; 10 nucleotides align to TRBD2. The germline CDR1 and CDR2 sequences are SGHAT and FQNNGV. Losses at the gene ends were 1 base for V and 9 bases for J; bases not matched to a gene: 9. This CDR3 contains 16 residues. Full variable domain (remainder filled in from reference TRBV11-2 and TRBJ2-1): EAGVAQSPRYKIIEKRQSVAFWCNPISGHATLYWYQQILGQGPKLLIQFQNNGVVDDSQLPKDRFSAERLKGVDSTLKIQPAKLEDSAVYLCASSLGGLAGVSEQFFGPGTRLTVL.

This clone was seen just once. V gene TRBV11-1 combines with J gene TRBJ2-7; 7 bases are a match to TRBD1. This CDR3 contains 16 residues. J lost 4 bases, V lost 4 bases, and 13 bases had no gene match. The germline CDR1 and CDR2 sequences are SGHAT and FQDESV (reference sequence). CDR3 sequence (DNA): TGTGCCAGCAGCTCAACAGGGGTCGGACGTCGTTACGAGCAGTACTTC. Protein product: CASSSTGVGRRYEQYF. Combining the CDR3 with reference TRBV11-1 and TRBJ2-7 gives the whole variable domain EAEVAQSPRYKITEKSQAVAFWCDPISGHATLYWYRQILGQGPELLVQFQDESVVDDSQLPKDRFSAERLKGVDSTLKIQPAELGDSAMYLCASSSTGVGRRYEQYFGPGTRLTVT.

This clone occurred once. The chain recombines TRBV6-2 or TRBV6-3 with TRBJ1-2, with D possibly matching TRBD1 (5 bases). Germline lookup yields CDR1 MNHEY and CDR2 SVGEGT. This CDR3 is built from 15 residues. The germline V and J ends were trimmed by 3 bases and 6 bases, with 17 bases remaining between them. The CDR3 DNA sequence: TGTGCCAGCAGTTATAGGGGTTCTATGGTGAATGGCTACACCTTC. It encodes CASSYRGSMVNGYTF.

The chain couples TRBV7-2 to TRBJ2-2; D gene unclear. Trimming pared 1 base from V and 5 bases from J, leaving 8 bases between. The CDR3 loop spans 14 amino acids. Germline V gene lookup returns CDR1 SGHTA and CDR2 FQGNSA. The CDR3, as DNA: TGTGCCAGCAGCTTAGGAGCTAGAACCGGGGAGCTGTTTTTT. Translation gives CASSLGARTGELFF.

The rearrangement links TRBV12-3 or TRBV12-4 to TRBJ1-1, with unresolved D. Trimming took 5 bases from V and 8 from J, leaving 12 bases between them. The length of the CDR3 is 12 residues. The CDR3 DNA is TGTGCCAGCAGTCTAGGGTGGAGGGAAGCTTTCTTT. This sequence encodes CASSLGWREAFF.

This clone was recorded only once. The chain uses TRBV7-9 and TRBJ1-4; D not certain. Trimming pared 6 bases from V and 0 bases from J, leaving 11 bases between. CDR1 and CDR2 (germline): SEHNR, FQNEAQ (reference sequence). The CDR3 is 15 amino acids. The CDR3: CASSSGSATNEKLFF. The CDR3 nucleotides are TGTGCCAGCAGTTCCGGGAGTGCAACTAATGAAAAACTGTTTTTT.